Reported below is one T cell receptor (beta chain). The specificity of this receptor is unknown. Base qualities are missing; no much larger clone stands one base away. Based on the germline V gene (reference sequence), the CDR1 and CDR2 sequences are SEHNR and FQNEAQ. The CDR3 measures 12 amino acids from cysteine to phenylalanine. Only CDR3 DNA remains: 36 bases, in frame from the first base. V loses 4 bases of germline sequence and J loses 5 bases, and the interval between the two ends is 6 bases. CD8 naive samples were obtained by positive selection for CCR7 among CD45RO-negative cells, yielding a CD45RA+CCR7+ population from which TemRA cells were excluded. Healthy HIV-negative adults with no recently reported acute infections or vaccinations were included as donors. Every donor was a Caucasian adult residing in Nashville, Tennessee, USA. After blood collection by leukapheresis, PBMCs were isolated using Ficoll-Histopaque density gradient centrifugation and then cryopreserved in the vapor phase of liquid nitrogen. Analytical flow cytometry was used to check the purity and quantity of each magnetically sorted T cell population. Each sorted fraction had its genomic DNA isolated and then quantified by UV absorbance on a Nanodrop 2000c.

These data are taken from a study of shared clonotypes between healthy human individuals (dated by TCRdb to the early 2020s). Broadly, across the study: The cohort comprised a couple of women and a few men aged 18 to 49 years. For each donor, three plates each were used for CD4 naive and CD4 memory, two plates were used for CD8 naive, and one plate was used for CD8 memory. To estimate repertoire size and how much clonotype sharing occurs between individuals, the study deeply sequenced the blood TCR repertoires of several healthy adults. To increase sequencing depth and limit assay-specific biases, different laboratories used diverse techniques to prepare libraries and sequence TCR repertoires. Leukapheresis yielded between about 0.94 and 8.9 billion PBMCs per donor.

The full study reports these points: Only blood was sampled, and tissue TCR repertoires likely differ from those in blood. Higher generation probabilities were observed for clonotypes shared by all four sorted-subset donors than for non-shared clonotypes. Because the study included a small number of donors, the genetic and exposure-history diversity represented was limited. When several donors were compared, the shared fraction of clonotypes was approximately 5% for naive CD4, around 4% for naive CD8, 2.3% for memory CD4, and around 0.37% for memory CD8. Rarefaction of sorted-subset datasets indicated incomplete sequencing despite the large sequencing depth. Pairwise subsampling led to the expectation that sequencing depth would affect the degree of clonotype sharing among donors. Larger estimated clonotype richness was generally found for naive subsets than for memory subsets.

TCR CDR3 regions were amplified from genomic DNA by multiplex PCR using the deep immunoSEQ assay. Extracted genomic DNA from each cell subset was spread evenly across all wells of several immunoSEQ 96-well plates, with each plate serving as a replicate. Each replicate PCR for sorted subsets received around 0.2 ug genomic DNA, equal to around 32,000 T cell genomes. The purified libraries were quantified using a Qubit 3.0 fluorometer, sized with a Bioanalyzer 2100, and then quantified again using the KAPA Library Quantification kit. Every immunoSEQ 96-well plate was sequenced on a separate single-read 150-cycle Illumina NextSeq 550 flow cell. In the authors' own workflow: The immunoSEQ output contained only junctional sequences without quality scores, so filtering could not match that applied to full-length reads. Sequences were annotated with PyIR, a Python wrapper for IgBLAST v1.9, and V/J genes and CDR3 were assigned using IMGT germline references. Reads were filtered out if the reads had weak V/J assignments (E-value above 1e-6), no CDR3, stop codons, out-of-frame junctions, or ambiguous translated residues. A V3J clonotype was defined by an identical inferred V gene, J gene, and CDR3 amino acid sequence. To compute the percentage overlap between repertoires, the number of shared unique clonotypes was divided by the size of the smaller repertoire. RTK rarefaction, the Chao1 estimator, and Recon v2.1 estimates of unobserved clonotypes were used to assess repertoire richness. OLGA was used to compute generation probabilities for all TCRbeta clonotypes that the gDNA method yielded from a few donors. The table comes from immuneACCESS by way of TCRdb, which keeps in-frame sequences with V and J called. Part of the clones is missing from these tables; in studies checked, under half for an unresolved V gene and the rest for unknown reasons. V and J calls plus clone size are reproduced from that table; the DNA served to infer D and trimming. This sample is represented by roughly 2,000,000 clones; about 95% of them were singletons. 1.2% of the sample is in the top ten clones.

This receptor was obtained from a man aged 18 to 30 in good health. The specimen was naive CD8+ T cells sorted from blood. In light of the paper, this sample's cell subset or site label describes: CD45RA+CCR7+. This chain is built from TRBV7-9 and TRBJ2-1; no D gene is confidently identified. The nucleotide sequence is given as TGTGCCAGCAGCTCAGAGGACAATGAGCAGTTCTTC. It is translated as CASSSEDNEQFF.